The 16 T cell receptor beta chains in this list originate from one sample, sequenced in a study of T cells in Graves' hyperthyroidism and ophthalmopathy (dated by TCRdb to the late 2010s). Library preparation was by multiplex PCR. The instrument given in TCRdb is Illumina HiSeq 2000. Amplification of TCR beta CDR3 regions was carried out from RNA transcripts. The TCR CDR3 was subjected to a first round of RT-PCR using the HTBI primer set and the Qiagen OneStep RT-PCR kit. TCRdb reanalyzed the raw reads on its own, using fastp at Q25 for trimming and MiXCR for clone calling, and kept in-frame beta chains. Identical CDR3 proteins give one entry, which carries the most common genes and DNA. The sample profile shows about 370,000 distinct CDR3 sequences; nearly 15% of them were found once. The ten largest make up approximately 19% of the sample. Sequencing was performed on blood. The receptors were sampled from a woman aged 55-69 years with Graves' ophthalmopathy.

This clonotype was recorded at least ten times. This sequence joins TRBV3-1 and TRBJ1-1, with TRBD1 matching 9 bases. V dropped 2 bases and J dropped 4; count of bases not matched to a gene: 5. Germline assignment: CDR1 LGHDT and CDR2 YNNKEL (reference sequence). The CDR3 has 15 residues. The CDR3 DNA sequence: TGTGCCAGCAGCCAAAGGGGACAGGGCATCACTGAAGCTTTCTTT. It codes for CASSQRGQGITEAFF.

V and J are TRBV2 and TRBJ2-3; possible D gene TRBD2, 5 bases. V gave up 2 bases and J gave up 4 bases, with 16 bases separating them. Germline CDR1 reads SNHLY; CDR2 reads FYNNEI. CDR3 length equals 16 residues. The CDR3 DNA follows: TGTGCCAGCAGTGAAAACAGCGGTTTGGGTGCAGATACGCAGTATTTT. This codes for CASSENSGLGADTQYF.

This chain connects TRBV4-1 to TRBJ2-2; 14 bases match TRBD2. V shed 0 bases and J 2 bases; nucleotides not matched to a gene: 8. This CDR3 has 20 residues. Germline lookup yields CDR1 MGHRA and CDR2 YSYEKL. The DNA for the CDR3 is TGCGCCAGCAGCCAAGATCGCCGTGGGACTAGCGGGAGAAACACCGGGGAGCTGTTTTTT. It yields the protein CASSQDRRGTSGRNTGELFF.

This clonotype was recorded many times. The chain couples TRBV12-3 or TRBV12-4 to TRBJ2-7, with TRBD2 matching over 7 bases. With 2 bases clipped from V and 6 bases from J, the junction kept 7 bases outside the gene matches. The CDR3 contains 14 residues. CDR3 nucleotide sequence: TGTGCCAGCAGTTTAAAGCGGGGTCATGGCGAGCAGTACTTC. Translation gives CASSLKRGHGEQYF.

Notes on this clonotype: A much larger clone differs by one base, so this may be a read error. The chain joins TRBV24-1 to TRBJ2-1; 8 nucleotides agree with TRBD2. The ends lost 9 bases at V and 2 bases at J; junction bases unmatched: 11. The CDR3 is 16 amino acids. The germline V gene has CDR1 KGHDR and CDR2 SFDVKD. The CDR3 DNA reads TGTGCCACCGGTGTCGCTAGCGGGTCTACCTACAATGAGCAGTTCTTC. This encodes CATGVASGSTYNEQFF.

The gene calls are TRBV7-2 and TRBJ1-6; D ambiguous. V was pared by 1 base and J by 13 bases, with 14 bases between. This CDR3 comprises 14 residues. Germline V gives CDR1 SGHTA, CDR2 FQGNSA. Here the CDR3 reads CASSLGLGPGPLHF. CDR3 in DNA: TGTGCCAGCAGCTTAGGGTTGGGCCCGGGGCCCCTCCACTTT.

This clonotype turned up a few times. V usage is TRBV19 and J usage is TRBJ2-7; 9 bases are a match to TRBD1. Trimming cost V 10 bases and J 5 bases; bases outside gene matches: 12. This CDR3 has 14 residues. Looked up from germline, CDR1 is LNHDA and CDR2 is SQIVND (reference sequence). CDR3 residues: CATSRTGESDEQYF. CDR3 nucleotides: TGTGCCACCTCTCGGACAGGGGAGTCCGACGAGCAGTACTTC.

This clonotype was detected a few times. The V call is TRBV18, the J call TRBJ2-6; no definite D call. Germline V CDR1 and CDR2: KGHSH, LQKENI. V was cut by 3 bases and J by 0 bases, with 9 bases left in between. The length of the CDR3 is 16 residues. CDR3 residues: CASSPRPTSGANVLTF. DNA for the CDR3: TGTGCCAGCTCACCCCGACCGACCTCTGGGGCCAACGTCCTGACTTTC.

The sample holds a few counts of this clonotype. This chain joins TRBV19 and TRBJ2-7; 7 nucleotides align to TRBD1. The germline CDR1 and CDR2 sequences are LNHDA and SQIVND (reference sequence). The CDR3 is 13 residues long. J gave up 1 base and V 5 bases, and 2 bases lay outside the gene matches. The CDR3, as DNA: TGTGCCAGTAGTGAACAGGGGTCCTACGAGCAGTACTTC. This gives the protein CASSEQGSYEQYF.

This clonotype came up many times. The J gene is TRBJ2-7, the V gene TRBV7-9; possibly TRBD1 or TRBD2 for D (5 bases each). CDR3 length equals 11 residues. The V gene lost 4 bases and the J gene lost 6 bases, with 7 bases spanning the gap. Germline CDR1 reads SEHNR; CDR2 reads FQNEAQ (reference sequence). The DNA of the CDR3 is TGTGCCAGCAGCTGGGACGTCGAGCAGTACTTC. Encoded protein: CASSWDVEQYF. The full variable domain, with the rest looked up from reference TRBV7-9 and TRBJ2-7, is DTGVSQNPRHKITKRGQNVTFRCDPISEHNRLYWYRQTLGQGPEFLTYFQNEAQLEKSRLLSDRFSAERPKGSFSTLEIQRTEQGDSAMYLCASSWDVEQYFGPGTRLTVT.

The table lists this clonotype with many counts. The CDR3 DNA reads as TGTGCCAGCAGCTTAGCGGGCCAGCGGGCCTCCTACGAGCAGTACTTC. It codes for CASSLAGQRASYEQYF. The chain carries TRBV7-2 and TRBJ2-7; a weak D match, TRBD2 (6 bases). Deletions cut 0 bases from V and 0 bases from J, with 12 bases between. Germline CDR1 reads SGHTA; CDR2 reads FQGNSA. The CDR3 extends over 16 amino acids.

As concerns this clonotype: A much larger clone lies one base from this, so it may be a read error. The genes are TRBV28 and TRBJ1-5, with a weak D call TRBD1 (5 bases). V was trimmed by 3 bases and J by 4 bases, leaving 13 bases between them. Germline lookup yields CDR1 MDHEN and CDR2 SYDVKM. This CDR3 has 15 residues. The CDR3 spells CASSFFQGGNQPQHF. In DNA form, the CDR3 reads TGTGCCAGCAGTTTTTTTCAGGGTGGGAATCAGCCCCAGCATTTT. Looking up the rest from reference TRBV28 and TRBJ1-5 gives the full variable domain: DVKVTQSSRYLVKRTGEKVFLECVQDMDHENMFWYRQDPGLGLRLIYFSYDVKMKEKGDIPEGYSVSREKKERFSLILESASTNQTSMYLCASSFFQGGNQPQHFGDGTRLSIL.

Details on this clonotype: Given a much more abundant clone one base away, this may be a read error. For the CDR3, the DNA is TGTGCCTGGAGTGAGACTAGCGTGACCAATGAGCAGTACTTC. Translation: CAWSETSVTNEQYF. The chain recombines TRBV30 with TRBJ2-1; 8 bases are shared with TRBD2. Matching the DNA end better, TRBJ2-7 makes the J call doubtful. The CDR3 runs to 14 residues. Germline V gene data show CDR1 as GTSNPN and CDR2 as SVGIG (reference sequence).

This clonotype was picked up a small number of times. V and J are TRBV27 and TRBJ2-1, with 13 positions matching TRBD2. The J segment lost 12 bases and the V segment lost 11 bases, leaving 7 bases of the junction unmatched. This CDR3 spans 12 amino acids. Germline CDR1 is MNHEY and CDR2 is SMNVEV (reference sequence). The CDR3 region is CASGLAGILQFF. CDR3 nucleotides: TGTGCCTCGGGACTAGCGGGAATTCTGCAGTTCTTC.

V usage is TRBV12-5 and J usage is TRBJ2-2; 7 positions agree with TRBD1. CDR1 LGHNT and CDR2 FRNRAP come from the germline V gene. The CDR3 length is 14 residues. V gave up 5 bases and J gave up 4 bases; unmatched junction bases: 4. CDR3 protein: CASGPGQITGELFF. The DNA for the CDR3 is TGTGCTAGTGGTCCGGGACAGATCACCGGGGAGCTGTTTTTT.

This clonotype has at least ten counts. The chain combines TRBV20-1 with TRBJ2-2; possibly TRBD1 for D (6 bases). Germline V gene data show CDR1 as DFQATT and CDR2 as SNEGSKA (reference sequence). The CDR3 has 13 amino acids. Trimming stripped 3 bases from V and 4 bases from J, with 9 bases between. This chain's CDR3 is CSASWTVTGELFF. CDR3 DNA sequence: TGCAGTGCTAGCTGGACAGTCACCGGGGAGCTGTTTTTT.